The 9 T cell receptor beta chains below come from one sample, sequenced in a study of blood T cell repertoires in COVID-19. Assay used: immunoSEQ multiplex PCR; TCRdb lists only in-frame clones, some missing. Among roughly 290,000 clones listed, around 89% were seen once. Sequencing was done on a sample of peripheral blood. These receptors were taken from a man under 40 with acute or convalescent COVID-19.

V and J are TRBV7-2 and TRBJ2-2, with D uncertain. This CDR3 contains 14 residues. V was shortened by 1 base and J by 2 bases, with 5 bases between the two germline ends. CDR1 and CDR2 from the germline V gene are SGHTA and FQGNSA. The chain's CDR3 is CASSLGINTGELFF. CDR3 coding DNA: TGTGCCAGCAGCTTAGGTATTAACACCGGGGAGCTGTTTTTT. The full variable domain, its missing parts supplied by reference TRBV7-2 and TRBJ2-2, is GAGVSQSPSNKVTEKGKDVELRCDPISGHTALYWYRQSLGQGLEFLIYFQGNSAPDKSGLPSDRFSAERTGGSVSTLTIQRTQQEDSAVYLCASSLGINTGELFFGEGSRLTVL.

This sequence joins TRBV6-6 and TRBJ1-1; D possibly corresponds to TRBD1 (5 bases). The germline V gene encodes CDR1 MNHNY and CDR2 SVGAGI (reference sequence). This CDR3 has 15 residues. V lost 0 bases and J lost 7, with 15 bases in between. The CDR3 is CASSYSGSGADEAFF. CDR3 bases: TGTGCCAGCAGTTACTCGGGCTCTGGGGCAGATGAAGCTTTCTTT.

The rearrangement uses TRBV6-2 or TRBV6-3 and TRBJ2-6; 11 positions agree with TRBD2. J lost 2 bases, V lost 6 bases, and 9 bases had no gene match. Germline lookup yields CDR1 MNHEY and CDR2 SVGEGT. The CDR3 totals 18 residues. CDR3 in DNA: TGTGCCAGCAGCTTACTTAGCGGGAGGGCCGCTGGGGCCAACGTCCTGACTTTC. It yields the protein CASSLLSGRAAGANVLTF.

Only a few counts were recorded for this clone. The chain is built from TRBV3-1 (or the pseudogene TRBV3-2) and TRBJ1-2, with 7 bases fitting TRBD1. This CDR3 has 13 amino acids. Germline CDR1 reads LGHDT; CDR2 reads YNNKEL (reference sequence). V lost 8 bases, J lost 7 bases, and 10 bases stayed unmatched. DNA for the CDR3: TGTGCCAGCTCATCGACAGGGTTAGGTGGCTACACCTTC. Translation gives CASSSTGLGGYTF.

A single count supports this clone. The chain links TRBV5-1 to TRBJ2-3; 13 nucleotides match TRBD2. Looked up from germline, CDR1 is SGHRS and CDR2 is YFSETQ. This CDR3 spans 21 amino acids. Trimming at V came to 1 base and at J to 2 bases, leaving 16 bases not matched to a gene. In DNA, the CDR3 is TGCGCCAGCAGCTTGTACCCCCTGCGACTAGCGGGGGGCCCCGACACAGATACGCAGTATTTT. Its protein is CASSLYPLRLAGGPDTDTQYF.

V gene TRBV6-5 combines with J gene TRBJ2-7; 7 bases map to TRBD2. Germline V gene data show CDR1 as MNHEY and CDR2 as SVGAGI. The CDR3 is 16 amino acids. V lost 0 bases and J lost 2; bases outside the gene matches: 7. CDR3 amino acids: CASSYSIGLGTYEQYF. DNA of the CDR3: TGTGCCAGCAGTTACTCCATAGGACTAGGCACCTACGAGCAGTACTTC.

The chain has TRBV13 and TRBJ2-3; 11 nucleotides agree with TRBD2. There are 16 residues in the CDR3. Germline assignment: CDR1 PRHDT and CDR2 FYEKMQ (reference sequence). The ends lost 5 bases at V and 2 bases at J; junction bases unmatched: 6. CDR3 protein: CASSHTSGSLTDTQYF. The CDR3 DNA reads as TGTGCCAGCAGCCACACTAGCGGGAGCCTCACAGATACGCAGTATTTT.

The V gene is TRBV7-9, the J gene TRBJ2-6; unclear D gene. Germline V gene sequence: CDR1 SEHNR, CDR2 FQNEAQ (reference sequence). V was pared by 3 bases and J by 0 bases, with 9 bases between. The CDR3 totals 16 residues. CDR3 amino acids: CASSFRRVSGANVLTF. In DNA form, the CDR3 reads TGTGCCAGCAGCTTCAGACGGGTCTCTGGGGCCAACGTCCTGACTTTC. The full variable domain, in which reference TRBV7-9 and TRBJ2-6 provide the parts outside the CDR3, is DTGVSQNPRHKITKRGQNVTFRCDPISEHNRLYWYRQTLGQGPEFLTYFQNEAQLEKSRLLSDRFSAERPKGSFSTLEIQRTEQGDSAMYLCASSFRRVSGANVLTFGAGSRLTVL.

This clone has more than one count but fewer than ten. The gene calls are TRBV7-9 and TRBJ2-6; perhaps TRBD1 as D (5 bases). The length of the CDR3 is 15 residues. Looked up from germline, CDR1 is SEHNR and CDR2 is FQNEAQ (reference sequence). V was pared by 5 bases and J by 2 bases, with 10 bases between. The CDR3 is CASSQTGAGANVLTF. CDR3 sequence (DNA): TGTGCCAGCAGCCAAACAGGCGCTGGGGCCAACGTCCTGACTTTC.